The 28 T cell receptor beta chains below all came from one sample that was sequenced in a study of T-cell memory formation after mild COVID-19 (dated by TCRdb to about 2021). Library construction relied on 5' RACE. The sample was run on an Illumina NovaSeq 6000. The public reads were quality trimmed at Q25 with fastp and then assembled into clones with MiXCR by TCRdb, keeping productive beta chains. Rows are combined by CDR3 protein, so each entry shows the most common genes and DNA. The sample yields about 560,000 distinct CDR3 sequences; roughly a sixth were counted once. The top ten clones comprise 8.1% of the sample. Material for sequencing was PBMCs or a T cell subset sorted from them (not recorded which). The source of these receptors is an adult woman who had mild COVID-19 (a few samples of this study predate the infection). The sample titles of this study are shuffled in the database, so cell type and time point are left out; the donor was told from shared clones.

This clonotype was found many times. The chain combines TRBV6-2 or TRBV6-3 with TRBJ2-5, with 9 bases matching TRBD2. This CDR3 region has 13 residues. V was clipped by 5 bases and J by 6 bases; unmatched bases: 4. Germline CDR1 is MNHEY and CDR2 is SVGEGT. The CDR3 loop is CASSQSGGKTQYF. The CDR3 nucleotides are TGTGCCAGCAGTCAAAGCGGGGGGAAGACCCAGTACTTC.

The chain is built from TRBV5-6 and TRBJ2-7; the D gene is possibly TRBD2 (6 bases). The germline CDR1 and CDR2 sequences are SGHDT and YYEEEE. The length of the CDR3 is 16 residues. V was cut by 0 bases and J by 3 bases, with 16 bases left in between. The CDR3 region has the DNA TGTGCCAGCAGCTTGGCGGGTGCGGGGACGGACTACGAGCAGTACTTC. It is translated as CASSLAGAGTDYEQYF.

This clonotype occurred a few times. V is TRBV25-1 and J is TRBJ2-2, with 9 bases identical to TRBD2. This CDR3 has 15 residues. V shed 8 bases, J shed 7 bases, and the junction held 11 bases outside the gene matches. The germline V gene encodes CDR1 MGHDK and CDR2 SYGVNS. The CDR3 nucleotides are TGTGCCAGCCTTGGACTAGCGCCTTCGAGCGGGGAGCTGTTTTTT. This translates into CASLGLAPSSGELFF.

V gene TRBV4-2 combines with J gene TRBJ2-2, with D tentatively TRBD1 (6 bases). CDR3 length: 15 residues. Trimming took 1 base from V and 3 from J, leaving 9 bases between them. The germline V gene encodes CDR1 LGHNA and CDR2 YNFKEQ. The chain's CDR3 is CASSQADSYTGELFF. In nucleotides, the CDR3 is TGTGCCAGCAGCCAAGCGGACAGTTACACCGGGGAGCTGTTTTTT.

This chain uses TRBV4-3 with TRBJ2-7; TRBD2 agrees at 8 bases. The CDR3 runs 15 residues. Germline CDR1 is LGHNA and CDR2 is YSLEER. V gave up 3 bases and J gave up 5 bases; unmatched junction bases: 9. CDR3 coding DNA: TGCGCCAGCAGCCAGGCACTAGCGGACCTGAACGAGCAGTACTTC. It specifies CASSQALADLNEQYF.

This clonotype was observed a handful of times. This CDR3 reads CASRAENEQFF. The CDR3 DNA sequence: TGTGCCAGCCGGGCAGAGAATGAGCAGTTCTTC. The V and J genes are TRBV11-3 and TRBJ2-1, with D unresolved. Trimming left V 8 bases short and J 7 bases short, with 9 bases between. This CDR3 contains 11 residues. The V gene's germline CDR1 is SGHNT and CDR2 YENEEA.

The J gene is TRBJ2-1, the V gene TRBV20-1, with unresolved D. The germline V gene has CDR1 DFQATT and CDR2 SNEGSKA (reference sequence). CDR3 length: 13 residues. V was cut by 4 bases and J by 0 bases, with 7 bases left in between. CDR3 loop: CSANLLSYNEQFF. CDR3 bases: TGCAGTGCTAATTTGCTCTCCTACAATGAGCAGTTCTTC.

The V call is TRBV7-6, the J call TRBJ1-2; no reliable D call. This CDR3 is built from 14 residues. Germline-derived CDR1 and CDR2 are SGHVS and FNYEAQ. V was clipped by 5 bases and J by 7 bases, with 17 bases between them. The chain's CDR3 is CASSPPGVRSGYTF. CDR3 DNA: TGTGCCAGCAGCCCCCCAGGAGTGCGGAGTGGCTACACCTTC.

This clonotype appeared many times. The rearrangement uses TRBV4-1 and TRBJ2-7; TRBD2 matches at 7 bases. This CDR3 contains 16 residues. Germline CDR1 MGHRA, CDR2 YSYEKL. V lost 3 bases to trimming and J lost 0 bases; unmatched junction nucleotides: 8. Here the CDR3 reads CASSQGPGRFSYEQYF. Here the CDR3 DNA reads TGCGCCAGCAGCCAGGGACCCGGGAGGTTCTCCTACGAGCAGTACTTC.

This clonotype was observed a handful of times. The DNA of the CDR3 is TGCAGCGTTGAAGTAGGACCCGGGGGGAGAACTGAAGCTTTCTTT. Its protein is CSVEVGPGGRTEAFF. The chain employs TRBV29-1 and TRBJ1-1; D may be TRBD1 (5 bases). The CDR3 is 15 amino acids. Trimming left V 1 base short and J 5 bases short, with 17 bases between. CDR1 is SQVTM, CDR2 ANQGSEA, per germline.

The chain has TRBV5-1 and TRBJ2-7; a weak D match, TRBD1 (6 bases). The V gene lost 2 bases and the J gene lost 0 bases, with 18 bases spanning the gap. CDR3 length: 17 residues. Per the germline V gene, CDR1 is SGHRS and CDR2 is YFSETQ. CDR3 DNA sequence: TGCGCCAGCAGCTTAAAATCCGGGACAATCAACTCCTACGAGCAGTACTTC. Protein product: CASSLKSGTINSYEQYF.

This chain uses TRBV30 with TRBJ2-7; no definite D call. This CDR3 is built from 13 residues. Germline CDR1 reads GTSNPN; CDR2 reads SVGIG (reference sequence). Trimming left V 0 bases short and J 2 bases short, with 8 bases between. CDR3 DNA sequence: TGTGCCTGGAGTGTACGTACAACCTACGAGCAGTACTTC. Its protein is CAWSVRTTYEQYF. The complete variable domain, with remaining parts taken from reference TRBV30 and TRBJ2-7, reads SQTIHQWPATLVQPVGSPLSLECTVEGTSNPNLYWYRQAAGRGLQLLFYSVGIGQISSEVPQNLSASRPQDRQFILSSKKLLLSDSGFYLCAWSVRTTYEQYFGPGTRLTVT.

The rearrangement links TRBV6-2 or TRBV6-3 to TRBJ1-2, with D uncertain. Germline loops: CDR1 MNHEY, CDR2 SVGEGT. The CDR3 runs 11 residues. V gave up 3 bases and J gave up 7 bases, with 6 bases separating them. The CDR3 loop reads CASSYAGGYTF. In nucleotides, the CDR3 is TGTGCCAGCAGTTATGCCGGTGGCTACACCTTC.

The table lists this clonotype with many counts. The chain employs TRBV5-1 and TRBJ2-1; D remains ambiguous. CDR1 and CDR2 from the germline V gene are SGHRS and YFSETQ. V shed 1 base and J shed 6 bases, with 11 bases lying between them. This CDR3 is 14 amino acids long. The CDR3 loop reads CASSLFPGSNEQFF. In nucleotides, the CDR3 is TGCGCCAGCAGCTTGTTCCCGGGTAGCAATGAGCAGTTCTTC.

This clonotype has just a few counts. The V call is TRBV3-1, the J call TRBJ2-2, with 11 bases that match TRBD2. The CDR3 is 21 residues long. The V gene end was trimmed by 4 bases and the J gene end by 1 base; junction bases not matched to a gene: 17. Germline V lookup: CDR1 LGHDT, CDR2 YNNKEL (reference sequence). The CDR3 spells CASSPASASGGHYLNTGELFF. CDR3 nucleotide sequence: TGTGCCAGCAGCCCTGCCTCGGCTAGCGGGGGGCACTATCTGAACACCGGGGAGCTGTTTTTT.

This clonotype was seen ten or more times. The CDR3 bases are TGTGCCAGCTCACCGACTAGCGGGGATGAGCAGTTCTTC. Its translation is CASSPTSGDEQFF. J is TRBJ2-1 and V is TRBV18; 11 nucleotides align to TRBD2. V was clipped by 3 bases and J by 8 bases; unmatched bases: 0. Germline CDR1 is KGHSH and CDR2 is LQKENI. The CDR3 totals 13 residues.

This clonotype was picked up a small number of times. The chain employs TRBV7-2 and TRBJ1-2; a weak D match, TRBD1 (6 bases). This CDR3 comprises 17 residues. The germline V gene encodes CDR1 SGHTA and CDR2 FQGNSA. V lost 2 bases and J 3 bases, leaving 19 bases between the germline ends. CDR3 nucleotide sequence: TGTGCCAGCAGCTTATGGGGTCGGGGCAGGGGTGACTATGGCTACACCTTC. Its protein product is CASSLWGRGRGDYGYTF. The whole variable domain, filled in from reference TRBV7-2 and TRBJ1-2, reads GAGVSQSPSNKVTEKGKDVELRCDPISGHTALYWYRQSLGQGLEFLIYFQGNSAPDKSGLPSDRFSAERTGGSVSTLTIQRTQQEDSAVYLCASSLWGRGRGDYGYTFGSGTRLTVV.

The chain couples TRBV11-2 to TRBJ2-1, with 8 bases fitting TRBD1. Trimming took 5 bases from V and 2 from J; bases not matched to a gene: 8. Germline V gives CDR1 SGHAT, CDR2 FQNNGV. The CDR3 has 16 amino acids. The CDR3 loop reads CASSPGWTGTYNEQFF. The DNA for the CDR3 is TGTGCCAGCAGCCCAGGATGGACAGGGACCTACAATGAGCAGTTCTTC.

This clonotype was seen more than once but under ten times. DNA of the CDR3: TGTGCCACCAGTGACTCCGGGACAGGGGGCGCCGAGCAGTACTTC. The encoded protein is CATSDSGTGGAEQYF. The rearrangement uses TRBV24-1 and TRBJ2-7; 12 positions agree with TRBD1. The CDR3 has 15 amino acids. The germline V gene has CDR1 KGHDR and CDR2 SFDVKD. V lost 4 bases, J lost 6 bases, and 6 bases stayed unmatched.

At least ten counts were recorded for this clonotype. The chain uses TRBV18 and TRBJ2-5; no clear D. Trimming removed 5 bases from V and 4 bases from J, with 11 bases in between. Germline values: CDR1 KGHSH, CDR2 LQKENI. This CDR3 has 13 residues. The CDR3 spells CASSAFMGETQYF. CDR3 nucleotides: TGTGCCAGCTCAGCCTTTATGGGAGAGACCCAGTACTTC. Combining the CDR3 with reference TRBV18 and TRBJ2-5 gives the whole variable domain NAGVMQNPRHLVRRRGQEARLRCSPMKGHSHVYWYRQLPEEGLKFMVYLQKENIIDESGMPKERFSAEFPKEGPSILRIQQVVRGDSAAYFCASSAFMGETQYFGPGTRLLVL.

The CDR3 nucleotides are TGCAGCGTGGAACCGGGACAGGCTACCTACGAGCAGTACTTC. Translated: CSVEPGQATYEQYF. The chain couples TRBV29-1 to TRBJ2-7; 8 bases match TRBD1. The CDR3 sequence is 14 residues long. Unmatched junction bases numbered 9, after V lost 6 bases and J lost 2 bases. Germline CDR1 and CDR2: SQVTM and ANQGSEA.

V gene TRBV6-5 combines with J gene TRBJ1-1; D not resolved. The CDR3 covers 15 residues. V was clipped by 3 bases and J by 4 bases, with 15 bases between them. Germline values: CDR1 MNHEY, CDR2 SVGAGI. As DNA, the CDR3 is TGTGCCAGCAGTTATGACTCCACCCAGCGCACTGAAGCTTTCTTT. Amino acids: CASSYDSTQRTEAFF.

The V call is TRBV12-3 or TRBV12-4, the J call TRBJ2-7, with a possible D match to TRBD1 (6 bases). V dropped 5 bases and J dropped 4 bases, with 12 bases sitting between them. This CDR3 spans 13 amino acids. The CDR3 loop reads CASSGGQTYEQYF. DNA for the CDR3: TGTGCCAGCAGTGGAGGACAGACTTACGAGCAGTACTTC.

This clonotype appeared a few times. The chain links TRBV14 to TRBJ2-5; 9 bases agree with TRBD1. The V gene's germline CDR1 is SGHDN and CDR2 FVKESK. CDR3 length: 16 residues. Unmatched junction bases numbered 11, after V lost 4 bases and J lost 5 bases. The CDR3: CASSRRDRVRYETQYF. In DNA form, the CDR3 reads TGTGCCAGCAGCCGCAGGGACAGGGTTCGGTATGAGACCCAGTACTTC.

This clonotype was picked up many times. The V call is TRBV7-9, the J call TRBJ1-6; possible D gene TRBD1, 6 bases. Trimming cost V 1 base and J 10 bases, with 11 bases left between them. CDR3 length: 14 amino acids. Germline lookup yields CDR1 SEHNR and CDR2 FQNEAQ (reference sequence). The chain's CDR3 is CASSLVGGASPLHF. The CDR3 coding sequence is TGTGCCAGCAGCTTAGTTGGGGGGGCATCACCCCTCCACTTT. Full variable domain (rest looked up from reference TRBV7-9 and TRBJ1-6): DTGVSQNPRHKITKRGQNVTFRCDPISEHNRLYWYRQTLGQGPEFLTYFQNEAQLEKSRLLSDRFSAERPKGSFSTLEIQRTEQGDSAMYLCASSLVGGASPLHFGNGTRLTVT.

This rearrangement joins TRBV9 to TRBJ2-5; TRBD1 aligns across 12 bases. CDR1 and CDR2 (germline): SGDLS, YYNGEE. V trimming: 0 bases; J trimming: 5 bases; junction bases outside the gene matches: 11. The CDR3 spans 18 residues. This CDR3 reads CASSVDSPGTGGHETQYF. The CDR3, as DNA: TGTGCCAGCAGCGTAGACTCTCCCGGGACAGGGGGCCATGAGACCCAGTACTTC.

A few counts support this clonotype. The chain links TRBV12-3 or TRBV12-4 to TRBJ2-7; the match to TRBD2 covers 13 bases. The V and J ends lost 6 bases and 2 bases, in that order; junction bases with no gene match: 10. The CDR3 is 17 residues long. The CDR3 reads CASSLGTSGDPPYEQYF. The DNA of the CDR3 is TGTGCCAGCAGCCTCGGGACTAGCGGGGACCCTCCCTACGAGCAGTACTTC.

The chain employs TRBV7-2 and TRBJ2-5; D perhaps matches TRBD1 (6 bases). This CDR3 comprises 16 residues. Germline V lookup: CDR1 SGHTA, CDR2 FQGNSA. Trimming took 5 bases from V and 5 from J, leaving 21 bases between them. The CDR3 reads CASSPYMGTGWETQYF. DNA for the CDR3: TGTGCCAGCAGCCCTTATATGGGTACAGGGTGGGAGACCCAGTACTTC.